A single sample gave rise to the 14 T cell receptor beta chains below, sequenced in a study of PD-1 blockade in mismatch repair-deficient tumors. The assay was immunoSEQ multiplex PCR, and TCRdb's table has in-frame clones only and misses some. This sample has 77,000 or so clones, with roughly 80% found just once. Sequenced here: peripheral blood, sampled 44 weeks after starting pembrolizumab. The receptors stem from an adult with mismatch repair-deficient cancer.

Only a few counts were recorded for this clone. This CDR3 reads CASSSGLAGGLNEQFF. CDR3 DNA: TGCGCCAGCAGCTCCGGACTAGCGGGAGGTTTGAATGAGCAGTTCTTC. The chain has TRBV5-1 and TRBJ2-1, with 14 positions matching TRBD2. The germline V gene encodes CDR1 SGHRS and CDR2 YFSETQ. This CDR3 region has 16 residues. V was clipped by 3 bases and J by 7 bases; unmatched bases: 6.

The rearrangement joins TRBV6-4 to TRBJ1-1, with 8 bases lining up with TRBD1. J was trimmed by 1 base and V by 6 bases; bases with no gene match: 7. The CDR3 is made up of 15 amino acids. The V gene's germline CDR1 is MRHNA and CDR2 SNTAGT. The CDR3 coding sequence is TGTGCCAGCAGAGCCACCGGGACAGGGAACACTGAAGCTTTCTTT. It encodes CASRATGTGNTEAFF.

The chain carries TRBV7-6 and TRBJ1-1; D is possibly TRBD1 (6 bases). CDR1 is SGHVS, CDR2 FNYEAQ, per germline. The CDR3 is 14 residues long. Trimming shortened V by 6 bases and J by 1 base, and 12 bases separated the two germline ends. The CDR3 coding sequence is TGTGCCAGCAGTTCGGGACACAAGAACACTGAAGCTTTCTTT. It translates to CASSSGHKNTEAFF.

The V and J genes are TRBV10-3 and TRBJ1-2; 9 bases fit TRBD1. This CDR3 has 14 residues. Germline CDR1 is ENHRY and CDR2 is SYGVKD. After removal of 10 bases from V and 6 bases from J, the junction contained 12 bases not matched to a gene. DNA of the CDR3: TGTGCCACCCGGACAGGGGCGTTTGGGGATGGCTACACCTTC. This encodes CATRTGAFGDGYTF.

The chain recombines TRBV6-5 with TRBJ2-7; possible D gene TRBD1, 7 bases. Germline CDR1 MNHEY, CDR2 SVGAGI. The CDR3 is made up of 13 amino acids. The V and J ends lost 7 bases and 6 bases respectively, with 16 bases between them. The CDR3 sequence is CASKRPGGFEQYF. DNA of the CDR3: TGTGCCAGCAAACGACCAGGGGGGTTCGAGCAGTACTTC.

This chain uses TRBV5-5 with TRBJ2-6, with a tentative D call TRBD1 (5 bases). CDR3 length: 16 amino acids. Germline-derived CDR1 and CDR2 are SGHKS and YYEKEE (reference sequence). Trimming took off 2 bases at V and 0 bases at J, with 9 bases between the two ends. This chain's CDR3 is CASSFAGNSGANVLTF. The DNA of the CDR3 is TGTGCCAGCAGCTTCGCAGGGAACTCTGGGGCCAACGTCCTGACTTTC.

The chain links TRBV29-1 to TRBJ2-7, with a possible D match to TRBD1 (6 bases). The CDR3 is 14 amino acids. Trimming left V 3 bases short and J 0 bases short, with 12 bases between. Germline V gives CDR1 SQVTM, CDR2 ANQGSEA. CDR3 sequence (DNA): TGCAGCGTTGAGGACAGTAGACTCTCCTACGAGCAGTACTTC. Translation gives CSVEDSRLSYEQYF.

The CDR3 sequence is CATSVGTGGFGNTIYF. CDR3 bases: TGTGCCACCAGCGTAGGGACAGGGGGCTTTGGAAACACCATATATTTT. This chain connects TRBV15 to TRBJ1-3; 12 bases fit TRBD1. The germline V gene has CDR1 LNHNV and CDR2 YYDKDF (reference sequence). The V segment lost 5 bases and the J segment 3 bases; nucleotides outside the gene matches: 5. The CDR3 loop spans 16 amino acids.

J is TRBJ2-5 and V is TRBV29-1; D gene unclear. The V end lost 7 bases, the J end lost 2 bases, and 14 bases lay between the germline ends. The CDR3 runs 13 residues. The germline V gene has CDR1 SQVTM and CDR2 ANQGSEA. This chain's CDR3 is CSARRDPQETQYF. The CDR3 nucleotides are TGCAGCGCAAGAAGAGACCCGCAAGAGACCCAGTACTTC.

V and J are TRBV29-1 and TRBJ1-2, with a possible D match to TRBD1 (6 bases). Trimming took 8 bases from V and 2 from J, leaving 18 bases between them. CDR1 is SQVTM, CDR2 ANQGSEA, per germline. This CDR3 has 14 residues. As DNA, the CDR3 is TGCAGCCCCCTGCGACAGGAAGGGAACTATGGCTACACCTTC. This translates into CSPLRQEGNYGYTF.

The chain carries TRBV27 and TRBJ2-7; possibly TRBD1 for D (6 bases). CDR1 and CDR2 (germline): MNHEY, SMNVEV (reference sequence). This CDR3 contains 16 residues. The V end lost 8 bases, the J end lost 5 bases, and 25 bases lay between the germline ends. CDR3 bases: TGTGCCAGCCCTCGGCGAGAGAACAGGGTCTACCACGAGCAGTACTTC. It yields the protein CASPRRENRVYHEQYF.

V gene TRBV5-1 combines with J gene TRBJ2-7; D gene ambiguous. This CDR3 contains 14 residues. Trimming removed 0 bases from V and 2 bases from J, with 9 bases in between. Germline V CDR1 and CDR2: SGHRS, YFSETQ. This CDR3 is CASSLAASAYEQYF. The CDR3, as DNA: TGCGCCAGCAGCTTGGCTGCCTCCGCCTACGAGCAGTACTTC.

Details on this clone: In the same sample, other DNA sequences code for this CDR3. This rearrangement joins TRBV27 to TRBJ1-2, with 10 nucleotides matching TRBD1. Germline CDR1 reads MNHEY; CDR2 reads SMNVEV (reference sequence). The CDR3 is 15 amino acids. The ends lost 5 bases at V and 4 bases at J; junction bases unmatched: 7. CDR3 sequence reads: CASSRTGGGGYGYTF. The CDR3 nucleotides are TGTGCCAGCAGTAGGACAGGGGGAGGCGGCTATGGCTACACCTTC.

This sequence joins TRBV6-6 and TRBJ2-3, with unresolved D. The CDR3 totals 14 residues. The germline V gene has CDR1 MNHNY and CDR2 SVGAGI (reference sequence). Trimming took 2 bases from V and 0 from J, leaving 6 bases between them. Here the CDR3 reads CASSYPASTDTQYF. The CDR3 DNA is TGTGCCAGCAGTTACCCTGCTAGCACAGATACGCAGTATTTT.